This T cell receptor beta chain emerged from a study of T-cell memory formation after mild COVID-19. The overall study: TCR clusters were mostly donor specific. Study findings and constraints: Some clones that responded were present in memory (sampled pre-infection), which suggests cross-reactive memory joined.

This clonotype was seen a few times. No antigen is known for it. Trimming pared 3 bases from V and 4 bases from J, leaving 16 bases between. The CDR3 is 15 residues long. The germline gives CDR1 SGHTA, CDR2 FQGNSA. After 5'RACE with constant-segment primers, TCR alpha and TCR beta cDNA libraries carrying sample barcodes and UMIs were obtained. TCRdb analysed the 5' RACE reads with MiXCR anew, one entry per CDR3 protein. The sample contains 85,000 to 120,000 distinct CDR3 sequences, around 12% of which appear only once. This receptor was obtained from an adult woman who had mild COVID-19 (a few samples of this study predate the infection). Cell type and time point are not known. The rearrangement links TRBV7-2 to TRBJ2-7; D gene unclear. Specimen: PBMCs or a T cell subset sorted from them (not recorded which). CDR3 bases: TGTGCCAGCAGCTTGGGCTCCAGCGTCCCGTACGAGCAGTACTTC. Its translation: CASSLGSSVPYEQYF.